The 13 T cell receptor beta chains reported below all come from one sample, sequenced in a study of T cells after yellow fever vaccination. MiXCR was run by TCRdb on the 5' RACE reads, yielding one entry per CDR3 protein. In the table there are approximately 510,000 distinct CDR3 sequences, 21% of which are singletons. The sequencing used PBMCs, collected roughly 20 days after the first yellow fever vaccination. The receptor source for this set is a man younger than 35 who received the YFV17D yellow fever vaccine.

The chain uses TRBV7-9 and TRBJ2-3; TRBD1 is a possible D gene (6 bases). Trimming cost V 5 bases and J 0 bases, with 12 bases left between them. CDR3 size: 15 residues. CDR1 is SEHNR, CDR2 FQNEAQ, per germline (reference sequence). This CDR3 reads CASSPRTASTDTQYF. In DNA, the CDR3 is TGTGCCAGCAGCCCCAGGACAGCTAGCACAGATACGCAGTATTTT.

About this clonotype: A single base separates this from a much larger clone, so it may be a read error. The rearrangement uses TRBV7-2 and TRBJ2-2; D possibly uses TRBD1 or TRBD2 (5 bases each). The CDR3 has 14 residues. CDR1 and CDR2 from the germline V gene are SGHTA and FQGNSA. The V end lost 3 bases, the J end lost 5 bases, and 10 bases lay between the germline ends. Here the CDR3 reads CASSFRGETGELFF. The CDR3 DNA sequence: TGTGCCAGCAGCTTCCGGGGCGAGACCGGGGAGCTGTTTTTT.

This clonotype was seen only a few times. The chain links TRBV12-3 or TRBV12-4 to TRBJ1-5; D remains unclear. The CDR3 loop spans 14 amino acids. Between the trimmed V and J ends, which lost 1 base and 2 bases, there was a span of 6 bases. CDR3 bases: TGTGCCAGCAGTTTAGGCAACCGCAATCAGCCCCAGCATTTT. The encoded protein is CASSLGNRNQPQHF.

V is TRBV6-2 or TRBV6-3 and J is TRBJ2-1, with unresolved D. The CDR3 extends over 15 amino acids. Trimming removed 7 bases at V and 0 bases at J, with 13 bases between. The germline CDR1 and CDR2 sequences are MNHEY and SVGEGT. For the CDR3, the DNA is TGTGCCAGCACCCCGTTAAGGGACTCCTACAATGAGCAGTTCTTC. It encodes CASTPLRDSYNEQFF.

The chain carries TRBV19 and TRBJ1-6; unclear D gene. Germline V gene data show CDR1 as LNHDA and CDR2 as SQIVND (reference sequence). V was pared by 1 base and J by 10 bases, with 14 bases between. The CDR3 contains 15 residues. Here the CDR3 reads CASSIGHRTGSPLHF. The CDR3 DNA is TGTGCCAGTAGTATAGGCCACCGAACCGGGTCACCCCTCCACTTT.

This clonotype was picked up many times. The chain joins TRBV9 to TRBJ2-1; the D is unclear. Germline loops: CDR1 SGDLS, CDR2 YYNGEE. CDR3 length: 12 amino acids. Trimming removed 2 bases at V and 9 bases at J, with 9 bases between. The CDR3 DNA reads as TGTGCCAGCAGCGTGTACCAATCTGAGCAGTTCTTC. Residues: CASSVYQSEQFF.

The J gene is TRBJ2-5, the V gene TRBV11-2, with D unresolved. V gave up 4 bases and J gave up 2 bases, with 8 bases separating them. The CDR3 covers 13 residues. The germline V gene encodes CDR1 SGHAT and CDR2 FQNNGV. The CDR3 DNA reads TGTGCCAGCAGCTACGGACCTCAAGAGACCCAGTACTTC. Its protein is CASSYGPQETQYF. Using reference TRBV11-2 and TRBJ2-5 for the parts outside the CDR3, the full variable domain is EAGVAQSPRYKIIEKRQSVAFWCNPISGHATLYWYQQILGQGPKLLIQFQNNGVVDDSQLPKDRFSAERLKGVDSTLKIQPAKLEDSAVYLCASSYGPQETQYFGPGTRLLVL.

The V call is TRBV7-9, the J call TRBJ1-1; D is uncertain. Trimming pared 8 bases from V and 3 bases from J, leaving 4 bases between. The V gene's germline CDR1 is SEHNR and CDR2 FQNEAQ (reference sequence). The CDR3 contains 10 residues. For the CDR3, the DNA is TGTGCCAGCGGGTACACTGAAGCTTTCTTT. Encoded protein: CASGYTEAFF.

In its sample, this clonotype was seen a few times. This sequence joins TRBV5-1 and TRBJ2-1; possibly TRBD2 for D (6 bases). Germline V CDR1 and CDR2: SGHRS, YFSETQ. The CDR3 extends over 18 amino acids. Between the trimmed V and J ends, which lost 0 bases and 3 bases, there was a span of 19 bases. This CDR3 reads CASSLEVWPGGVYNEQFF. For the CDR3, the DNA is TGCGCCAGCAGCTTGGAAGTTTGGCCCGGGGGAGTCTACAATGAGCAGTTCTTC.

A remark on this clonotype: An end of the junction does not agree with germline; a read error may underlie this. DNA for the CDR3: TGCGCCAGCAGCCAAGCCGGATTCTGGACAGGGGGTCTTGTGCACACTGAAGCTTACTTT. Its translation: CASSQAGFWTGGLVHTEAYF. This chain connects TRBV4-3 to TRBJ1-1, with 10 bases fitting TRBD1. The CDR3 has 20 residues. CDR1 and CDR2 from the germline V gene are LGHNA and YSLEER.

This clonotype was seen many times. DNA for the CDR3: TGTGCCAGCAGCTTAGGAGGGCCCATGAACACTGAAGCTTTCTTT. This sequence encodes CASSLGGPMNTEAFF. The chain recombines TRBV7-3 with TRBJ1-1; D not certain. This CDR3 is built from 15 residues. V was shortened by 2 bases and J by 0 bases, with 10 bases between the two germline ends. Germline V gene sequence: CDR1 SGHTA, CDR2 FQGTGA.

This chain uses TRBV4-2 with TRBJ2-7; D unresolved. Per the germline V gene, CDR1 is LGHNA and CDR2 is YNFKEQ. Trimming left V 0 bases short and J 3 bases short, with 12 bases between. The CDR3 spans 15 residues. In DNA form, the CDR3 reads TGTGCCAGCAGCCAAGAATATGGCGGATACTACGAGCAGTACGTC. Protein product: CASSQEYGGYYEQYV.

In this sample, this clonotype turned up a few times. This sequence joins TRBV6-2 or TRBV6-3 and TRBJ1-6; TRBD1 is a possible D gene (5 bases). V dropped 6 bases and J dropped 6 bases, with 18 bases sitting between them. Per germline, CDR1 MNHEY and CDR2 SVGEGT. The CDR3 consists of 16 residues. CDR3 region: CASSIHEGTANSPLHF. The DNA of the CDR3 is TGTGCCAGCAGCATTCATGAAGGGACGGCTAATTCACCCCTCCACTTT.